This T cell receptor (beta chain) was retrieved from a study of identical twins. Findings and caveats of the study: The authors noted that invariant MAIT and iNKT cells could partly confound zero-insertion analyses.

About this clonotype: As yet, its antigen is unknown. Relative to the germline gene, one junction end is altered; a read error may explain this.

Germline CDR1 LNHDA, CDR2 SQIVND (reference sequence). The CDR3 spans 15 residues. Template switching added a universal primer site; cDNA carried unique molecular identifiers. TCRdb called the 5' RACE reads again in MiXCR, with one record for every CDR3 protein. The sample consists of approximately 600,000 distinct CDR3 sequences, under 8.5% of them appearing once. This sample also belongs to another study, concerning yellow fever vaccine responses in identical twins. From that report: Reported findings indicate that twins' vaccine T cell responses seemed partially convergent, partially personalized.

The source material was PBMCs. J is TRBJ2-3 and V is TRBV19, with D tentatively TRBD1 or TRBD2 (5 bases each). The TCR originated in a woman in her late teens or twenties in good health. The CDR3, as DNA: TGTGCCAGTAGTGGGGCTAGCTACAGCACAGATGCGCAGTATTTT. Amino acid sequence: CASSGASYSTDAQYF.